A selection of T cell receptor beta chains follows, all from one sample in a study of technical replicates of blood from several donors. Method: immunoSEQ multiplex PCR; TCRdb's copy keeps in-frame clones and lacks some. This table holds some 64,000 clones, about 90% found once. Sequencing was carried out using PBMCs. These receptor sequences come from a human donor in good health. Some clones in this sample may be carry-over from other donors' samples. Each CDR3 is given with its conserved first and last residue.

TRBV5-1	CASSPLAGETQYF
TRBV18	CASSPAGAPGAFF
TRBV11-2	CASSWGEKETQYF
TRBV6-1	CAILKHLLATGELFF
TRBV9	CASSAGHLEKLFF
TRBV7-2	CASSPTRNTEAFF
TRBV6-1	CASSGLAEYNEQFF
TRBV5-8	CASSLSGRGRGVSGYTF
TRBV4-2	CASSRDRVNTEAFF
TRBV4-2	CASSQEQGLGEKLFF
TRBV4-1	CASSPLGTGYYEQYF
TRBV7-2	CASSLPAGIFYEQYF
TRBV27	CASKGLAGGPYNEQFF
TRBV5-3	CARSLEGLAGQETQYF
TRBV7-2	CASRADTHTGELFF
TRBV7-6	CASSLSGQRTDTQYF
TRBV6-5	CASSYSTVGGSPLHF
TRBV5-6	CASGWGQAAFVYGYTF
TRBV4-3	CASSQDWPVSETQYF
TRBV5-1	CASSGLAGGRSNNEQFF
TRBV7-8	CASSLDRLVNTEAFF
TRBV2	CASTPGARGGLNYGYTF
TRBV7-9	CASRKTGTSEIFNEQFF
TRBV25-1	CASSETSALRETQYF
TRBV7-8	CASSLPGVTSGNGIGEQYF
TRBV19	CASRQGFNTGELFF
TRBV7-3	CASSPGLGTDTQYF
TRBV5-1	CASSLAGGALQNIQYF